The 14 T cell receptor beta chains presented below share a single source sample, sequenced in a study of T-cell memory formation after mild COVID-19. TCRdb processed the 5' RACE reads anew with MiXCR; each CDR3 protein has one entry. The sample includes 450,000 to 700,000 distinct CDR3 sequences, more than 15% of them seen just once. Input material: PBMCs or a T cell subset sorted from them (not recorded which). Source of these receptors: an adult woman who had mild COVID-19 (a few samples of this study predate the infection). Cell type and time point are not known.

The rearrangement links TRBV29-1 to TRBJ2-1; 10 nucleotides line up with TRBD2. V dropped 3 bases and J dropped 0; count of bases not matched to a gene: 8. The CDR3 runs 17 residues. Germline V CDR1 and CDR2: SQVTM, ANQGSEA. The CDR3 coding sequence is TGCAGCGTTGACGAGTCGGGACTAGCGTACTCCTACAATGAGCAGTTCTTC. Its translation is CSVDESGLAYSYNEQFF.

This clonotype was counted between two and nine times. The chain uses TRBV6-6 and TRBJ2-7; 9 bases line up with TRBD2. Germline lookup yields CDR1 MNHNY and CDR2 SVGAGI (reference sequence). V lost 5 bases, J lost 4 bases, and 12 bases stayed unmatched. The CDR3 spans 16 residues. In nucleotides, the CDR3 is TGTGCCAGCAGTCAACCAGCAGTAGCGGGAGATTACGAGCAGTACTTC. Protein: CASSQPAVAGDYEQYF.

This rearrangement joins TRBV5-1 to TRBJ1-1; a possible D gene is TRBD1 (6 bases). Germline V gene sequence: CDR1 SGHRS, CDR2 YFSETQ. CDR3 size: 16 residues. Trimming shortened V by 4 bases and J by 0 bases, and 16 bases separated the two germline ends. This CDR3 reads CASSPGGQGMNTEAFF. The CDR3 nucleotides read TGCGCCAGCAGCCCGGGGGGGCAGGGGATGAACACTGAAGCTTTCTTT.

The table lists this clonotype with many counts. This chain links TRBV7-9 with TRBJ1-3; no firm D call. Germline CDR1 and CDR2: SEHNR and FQNEAQ (reference sequence). V lost 3 bases to trimming and J lost 1 base, with 16 bases between them. This CDR3 is 17 amino acids long. DNA for the CDR3: TGTGCCAGCAGCTTTGCAAGATCCGCTCCTTCTGGAAACACCATATATTTT. Residues: CASSFARSAPSGNTIYF.

This clonotype was observed a handful of times. J is TRBJ1-5 and V is TRBV6-4; D gene unclear. V lost 11 bases and J 6 bases, leaving 8 bases between the germline ends. This CDR3 has 10 amino acids. CDR1 MRHNA and CDR2 SNTAGT come from the germline V gene. The CDR3 DNA reads as TGTGCCCGCCATTGTCAGCCCCAGCATTTT. Amino acid sequence: CARHCQPQHF.

This clonotype occurred a few times. The chain carries TRBV7-9 and TRBJ2-7; D gene uncertain. The germline gives CDR1 SEHNR, CDR2 FQNEAQ (reference sequence). Trimming shortened V by 1 base and J by 0 bases, and 7 bases separated the two germline ends. CDR3 length: 14 residues. DNA of the CDR3: TGTGCCAGCAGCTTAGAGTGGGTCTCCTACGAGCAGTACTTC. It translates to CASSLEWVSYEQYF.

This clonotype has ten or more counts. V usage is TRBV20-1 and J usage is TRBJ2-1; D uncertain. Trimming pared 3 bases from V and 4 bases from J, leaving 4 bases between. From germline, CDR1 is DFQATT and CDR2 SNEGSKA (reference sequence). The CDR3 is made up of 11 amino acids. For the CDR3, the DNA is TGCAGTGCTAGTATTTACAATGAGCAGTTCTTC. It yields the protein CSASIYNEQFF.

The sample holds many counts of this clonotype. The V and J genes are TRBV6-1 and TRBJ2-1; D is unclear. CDR1 and CDR2 (germline): MNHNS, SASEGT. Trimming cost V 6 bases and J 3 bases, with 6 bases left between them. This CDR3 contains 12 residues. CDR3 in DNA: TGTGCCAGCAGGGACGGCTACAATGAGCAGTTCTTC. As protein: CASRDGYNEQFF.

The chain combines TRBV20-1 with TRBJ2-7, with 12 nucleotides matching TRBD2. Germline V CDR1 and CDR2: DFQATT, SNEGSKA (reference sequence). J gave up 4 bases and V 1 base, and 14 bases lay outside the gene matches. This CDR3 spans 18 amino acids. In nucleotides, the CDR3 is TGCAGTGCTAGAGCCCCCCCTTCTAGCGGGGGGGCTGTATACGAGCAGTACTTC. The encoded protein is CSARAPPSSGGAVYEQYF.

The chain recombines TRBV19 with TRBJ1-2, with D possibly being TRBD1 (6 bases). The ends were cut back, 5 bases at V and 4 bases at J, with 14 bases in the middle. The V gene's germline CDR1 is LNHDA and CDR2 SQIVND (reference sequence). This CDR3 comprises 14 residues. CDR3: CASSPRQAFYGYTF. The CDR3 coding sequence is TGTGCCAGTAGTCCCCGACAGGCGTTCTATGGCTACACCTTC. Variable domain in full (rest from reference TRBV19 and TRBJ1-2): DGGITQSPKYLFRKEGQNVTLSCEQNLNHDAMYWYRQDPGQGLRLIYYSQIVNDFQKGDIAEGYSVSREKKESFPLTVTSAQKNPTAFYLCASSPRQAFYGYTFGSGTRLTVV.

The chain carries TRBV3-1 and TRBJ2-2; TRBD1 is a possible D gene (5 bases). This CDR3 is built from 15 residues. V shed 4 bases and J shed 7 bases, with 16 bases lying between them. Germline CDR1 reads LGHDT; CDR2 reads YNNKEL (reference sequence). This CDR3 is CASSLQGRGGGELFF. The CDR3 nucleotides read TGTGCCAGCAGCCTCCAGGGCCGCGGCGGCGGGGAGCTGTTTTTT.

At least ten counts were recorded for this clonotype. The chain combines TRBV7-2 with TRBJ2-1; 13 nucleotides align to TRBD2. Losses at the gene ends were 1 base for V and 4 bases for J; bases not matched to a gene: 4. The germline CDR1 and CDR2 sequences are SGHTA and FQGNSA. CDR3 length: 17 residues. DNA for the CDR3: TGTGCCAGCAGCTTAGATTCACTAGCGGGAGGGTACAATGAGCAGTTCTTC. It translates to CASSLDSLAGGYNEQFF.

This clonotype appeared a few times. The chain couples TRBV6-5 to TRBJ2-6, with D unclear. The CDR3 has 16 residues. CDR1 is MNHEY, CDR2 SVGAGI, per germline. Trimming stripped 2 bases from V and 0 bases from J, with 8 bases between. The CDR3 nucleotides are TGTGCCAGCAGTTACGAGTTGAGCTCTGGGGCCAACGTCCTGACTTTC. Translating it yields CASSYELSSGANVLTF.

The chain carries TRBV27 and TRBJ2-3, with a possible D match to TRBD2 (5 bases). Germline lookup yields CDR1 MNHEY and CDR2 SMNVEV (reference sequence). Deletions cut 0 bases from V and 2 bases from J, with 12 bases between. The CDR3 runs to 16 residues. As DNA, the CDR3 is TGTGCCAGCAGTTTATCGCTGAGGGCGTCCACAGATACGCAGTATTTT. Its protein is CASSLSLRASTDTQYF.